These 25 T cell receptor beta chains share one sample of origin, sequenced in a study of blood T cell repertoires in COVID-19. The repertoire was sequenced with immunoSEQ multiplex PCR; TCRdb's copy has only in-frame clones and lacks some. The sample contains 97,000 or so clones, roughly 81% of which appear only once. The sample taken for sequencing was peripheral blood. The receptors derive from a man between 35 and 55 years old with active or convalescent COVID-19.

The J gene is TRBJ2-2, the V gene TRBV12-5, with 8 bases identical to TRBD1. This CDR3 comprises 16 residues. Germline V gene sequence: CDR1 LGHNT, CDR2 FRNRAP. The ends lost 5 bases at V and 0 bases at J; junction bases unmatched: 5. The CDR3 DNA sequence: TGTGCTAGTGGTCGACCAGGGGGCGCGAACACCGGGGAGCTGTTTTTT. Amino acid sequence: CASGRPGGANTGELFF.

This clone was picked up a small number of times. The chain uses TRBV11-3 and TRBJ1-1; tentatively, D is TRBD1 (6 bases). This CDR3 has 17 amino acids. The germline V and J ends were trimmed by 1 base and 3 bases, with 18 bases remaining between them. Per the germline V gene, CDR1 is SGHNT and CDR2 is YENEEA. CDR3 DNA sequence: TGTGCCAGCAGCTTAGCCGATCTACTATGGGGGCACACTGAAGCTTTCTTT. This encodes CASSLADLLWGHTEAFF. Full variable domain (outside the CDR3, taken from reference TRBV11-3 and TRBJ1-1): EAGVVQSPRYKIIEKKQPVAFWCNPISGHNTLYWYLQNLGQGPELLIRYENEEAVDDSQLPKDRFSAERLKGVDSTLKIQPAELGDSAVYLCASSLADLLWGHTEAFFGQGTRLTVV.

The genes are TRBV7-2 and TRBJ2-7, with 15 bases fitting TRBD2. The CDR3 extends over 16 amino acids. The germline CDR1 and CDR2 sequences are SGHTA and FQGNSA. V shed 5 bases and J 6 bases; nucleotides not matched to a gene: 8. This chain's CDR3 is CASSLTGTSGGREQYF. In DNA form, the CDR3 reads TGTGCCAGCAGCCTAACCGGGACTAGCGGGGGGCGCGAGCAGTACTTC.

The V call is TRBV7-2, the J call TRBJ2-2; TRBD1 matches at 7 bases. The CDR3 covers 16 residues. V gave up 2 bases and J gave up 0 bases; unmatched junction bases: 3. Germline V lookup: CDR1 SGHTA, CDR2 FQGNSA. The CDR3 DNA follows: TGTGCCAGCAGCTTAATACAGGGGACGAACACCGGGGAGCTGTTTTTT. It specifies CASSLIQGTNTGELFF.

The CDR3: CASSSETQYF. As DNA, the CDR3 is TGTGCCAGTTCTTCAGAGACCCAGTACTTC. The V and J genes are TRBV7-6 and TRBJ2-5; D is unclear. Trimming left V 9 bases short and J 4 bases short, with 6 bases between. CDR1 and CDR2 (germline): SGHVS, FNYEAQ. This CDR3 is built from 10 residues.

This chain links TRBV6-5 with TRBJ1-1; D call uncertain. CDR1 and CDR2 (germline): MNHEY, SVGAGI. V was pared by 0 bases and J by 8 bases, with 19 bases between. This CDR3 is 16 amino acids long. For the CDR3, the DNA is TGTGCCAGCAGTTACTCGAATACGAACACCGCGGCAGAAGCTTTCTTT. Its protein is CASSYSNTNTAAEAFF.

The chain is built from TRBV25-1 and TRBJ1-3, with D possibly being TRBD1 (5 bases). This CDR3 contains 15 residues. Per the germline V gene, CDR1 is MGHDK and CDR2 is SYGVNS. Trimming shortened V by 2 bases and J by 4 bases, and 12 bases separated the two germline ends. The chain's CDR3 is CASSEVGGVGNTIYF. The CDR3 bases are TGTGCCAGCAGTGAAGTTGGAGGGGTGGGAAACACCATATATTTT.

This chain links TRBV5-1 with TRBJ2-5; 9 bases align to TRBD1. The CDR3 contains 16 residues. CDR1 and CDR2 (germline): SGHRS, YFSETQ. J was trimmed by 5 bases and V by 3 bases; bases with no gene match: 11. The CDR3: CASSSIPGQGAETQYF. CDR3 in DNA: TGCGCCAGCAGCTCTATTCCGGGACAGGGAGCGGAGACCCAGTACTTC.

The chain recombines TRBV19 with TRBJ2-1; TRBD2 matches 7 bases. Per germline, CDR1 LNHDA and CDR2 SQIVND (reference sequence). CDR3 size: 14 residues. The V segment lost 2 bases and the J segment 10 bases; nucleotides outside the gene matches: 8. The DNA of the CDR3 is TGTGCCAGTAGTATACGCTACGGGGGGTACGAGCAGTTCTTC. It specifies CASSIRYGGYEQFF.

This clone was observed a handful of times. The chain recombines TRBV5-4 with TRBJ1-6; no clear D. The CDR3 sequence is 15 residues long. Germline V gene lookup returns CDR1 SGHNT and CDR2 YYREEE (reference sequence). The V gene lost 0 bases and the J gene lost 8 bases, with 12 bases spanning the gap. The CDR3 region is CASSLASGRDSPLHF. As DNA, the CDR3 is TGTGCCAGCAGCTTGGCTTCGGGGAGGGATTCACCCCTCCACTTT.

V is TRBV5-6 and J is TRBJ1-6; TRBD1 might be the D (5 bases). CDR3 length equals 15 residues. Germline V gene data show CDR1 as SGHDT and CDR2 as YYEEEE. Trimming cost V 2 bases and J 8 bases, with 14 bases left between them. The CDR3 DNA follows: TGTGCCAGCAGCTTTGGTTGGCAGGGTTATTCACCCCTCCACTTT. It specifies CASSFGWQGYSPLHF.

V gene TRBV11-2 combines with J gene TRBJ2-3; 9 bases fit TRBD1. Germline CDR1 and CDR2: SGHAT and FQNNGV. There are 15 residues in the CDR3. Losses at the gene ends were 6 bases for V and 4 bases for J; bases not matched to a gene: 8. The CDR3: CASRPGQGKADTQYF. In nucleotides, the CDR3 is TGTGCCAGCAGACCGGGACAGGGAAAGGCAGATACGCAGTATTTT.

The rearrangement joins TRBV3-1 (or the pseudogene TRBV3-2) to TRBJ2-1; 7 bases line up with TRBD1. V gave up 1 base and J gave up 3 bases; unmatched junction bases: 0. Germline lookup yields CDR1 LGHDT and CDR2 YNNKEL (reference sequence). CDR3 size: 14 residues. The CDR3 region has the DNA TGTGCCAGCAGCCAAGGGACAGGCTACAATGAGCAGTTCTTC. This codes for CASSQGTGYNEQFF.

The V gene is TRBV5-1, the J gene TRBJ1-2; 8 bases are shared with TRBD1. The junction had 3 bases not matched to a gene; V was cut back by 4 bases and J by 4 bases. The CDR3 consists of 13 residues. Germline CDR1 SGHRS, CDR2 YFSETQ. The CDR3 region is CASSEQGGYGYTF. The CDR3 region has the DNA TGCGCCAGCAGCGAACAGGGGGGCTATGGCTACACCTTC.

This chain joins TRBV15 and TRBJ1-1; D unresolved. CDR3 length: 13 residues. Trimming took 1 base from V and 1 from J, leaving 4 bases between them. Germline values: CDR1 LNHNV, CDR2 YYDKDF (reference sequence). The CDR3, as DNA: TGTGCCACCAGCAGAGGACAGAACACTGAAGCTTTCTTT. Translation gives CATSRGQNTEAFF.

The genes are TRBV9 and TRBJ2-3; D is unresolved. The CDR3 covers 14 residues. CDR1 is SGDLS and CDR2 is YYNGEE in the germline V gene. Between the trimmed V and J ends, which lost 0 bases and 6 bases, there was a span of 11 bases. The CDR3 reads CASSVGPAADTQYF. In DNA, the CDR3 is TGTGCCAGCAGCGTAGGGCCTGCGGCGGATACGCAGTATTTT.

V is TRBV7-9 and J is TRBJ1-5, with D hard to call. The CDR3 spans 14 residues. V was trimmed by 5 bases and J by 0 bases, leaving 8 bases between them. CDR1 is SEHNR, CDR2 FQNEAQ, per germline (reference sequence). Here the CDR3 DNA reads TGTGCCAGCAGCCCACTTTTTAGCAATCAGCCCCAGCATTTT. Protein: CASSPLFSNQPQHF.

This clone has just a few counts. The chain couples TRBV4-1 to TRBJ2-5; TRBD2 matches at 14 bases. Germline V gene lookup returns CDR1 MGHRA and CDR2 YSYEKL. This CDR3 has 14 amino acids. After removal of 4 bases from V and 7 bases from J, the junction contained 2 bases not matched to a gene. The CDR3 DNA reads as TGCGCCAGCAGCCTTGGACTAGCGGGAGGGACCCAGTACTTC. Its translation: CASSLGLAGGTQYF.

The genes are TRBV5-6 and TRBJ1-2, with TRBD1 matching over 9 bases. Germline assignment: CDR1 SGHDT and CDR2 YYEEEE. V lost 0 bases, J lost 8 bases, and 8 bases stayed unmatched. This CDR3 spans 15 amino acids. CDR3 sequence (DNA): TGTGCCAGCAGCTTGGGGGACAGGGAGCGGTTGGGCTACACCTTC. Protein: CASSLGDRERLGYTF.

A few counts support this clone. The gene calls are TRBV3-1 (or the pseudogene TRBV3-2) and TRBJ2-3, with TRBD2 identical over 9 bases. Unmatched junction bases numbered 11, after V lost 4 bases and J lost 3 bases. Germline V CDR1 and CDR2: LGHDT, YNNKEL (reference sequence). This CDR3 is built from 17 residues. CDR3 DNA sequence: TGTGCCAGCAGCCCCTTCTTTGCGGGGGGGCTGACAGATACGCAGTATTTT. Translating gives CASSPFFAGGLTDTQYF.

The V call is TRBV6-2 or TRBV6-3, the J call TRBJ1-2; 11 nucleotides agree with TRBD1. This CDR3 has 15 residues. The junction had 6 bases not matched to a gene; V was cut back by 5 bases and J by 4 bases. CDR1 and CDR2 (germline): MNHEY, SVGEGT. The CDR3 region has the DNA TGTGCCAGCAGTACACGGACAGGGGGCCTCTATGGCTACACCTTC. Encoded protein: CASSTRTGGLYGYTF.

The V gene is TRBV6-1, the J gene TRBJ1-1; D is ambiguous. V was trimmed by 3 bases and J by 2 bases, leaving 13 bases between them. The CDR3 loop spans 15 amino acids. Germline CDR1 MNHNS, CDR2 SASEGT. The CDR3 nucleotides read TGTGCCAGCAGTGATGACTGGAACATTAACACTGAAGCTTTCTTT. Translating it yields CASSDDWNINTEAFF.

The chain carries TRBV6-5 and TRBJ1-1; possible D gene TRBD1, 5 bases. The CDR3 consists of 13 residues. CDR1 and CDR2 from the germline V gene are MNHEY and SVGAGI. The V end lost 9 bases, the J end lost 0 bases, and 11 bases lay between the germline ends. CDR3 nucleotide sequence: TGTGCCAGTTTCGGGGGATTGAACACTGAAGCTTTCTTT. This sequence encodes CASFGGLNTEAFF.

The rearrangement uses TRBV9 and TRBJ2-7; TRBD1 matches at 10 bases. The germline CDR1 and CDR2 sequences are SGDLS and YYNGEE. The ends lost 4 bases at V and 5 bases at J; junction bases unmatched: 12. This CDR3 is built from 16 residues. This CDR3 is CASSTHPGTGVNEQYF. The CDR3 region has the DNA TGTGCCAGCAGCACCCACCCCGGGACAGGGGTCAACGAGCAGTACTTC.

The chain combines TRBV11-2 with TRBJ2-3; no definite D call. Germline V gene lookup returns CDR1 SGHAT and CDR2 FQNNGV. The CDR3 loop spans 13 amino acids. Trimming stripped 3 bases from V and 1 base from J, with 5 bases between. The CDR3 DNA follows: TGTGCCAGCAGCTTCTATGGCACAGATACGCAGTATTTT. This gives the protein CASSFYGTDTQYF.